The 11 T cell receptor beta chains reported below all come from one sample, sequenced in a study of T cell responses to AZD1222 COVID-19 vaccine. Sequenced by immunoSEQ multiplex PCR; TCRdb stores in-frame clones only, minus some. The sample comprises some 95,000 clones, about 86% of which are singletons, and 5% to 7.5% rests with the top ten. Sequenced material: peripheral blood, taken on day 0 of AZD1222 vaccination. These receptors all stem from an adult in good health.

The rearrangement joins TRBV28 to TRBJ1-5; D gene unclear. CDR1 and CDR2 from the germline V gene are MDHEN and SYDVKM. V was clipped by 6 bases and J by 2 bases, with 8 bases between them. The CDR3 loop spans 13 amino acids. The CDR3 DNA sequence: TGTGCCAGCAGGGAGGGAGGCAATCAGCCCCAGCATTTT. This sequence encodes CASREGGNQPQHF.

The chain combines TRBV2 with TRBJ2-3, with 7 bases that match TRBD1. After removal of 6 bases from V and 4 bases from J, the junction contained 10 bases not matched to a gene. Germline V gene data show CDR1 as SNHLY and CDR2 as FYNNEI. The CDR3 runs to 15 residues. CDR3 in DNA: TGTGCCAGCAGCCCCGACAGGGAGAGCCCAGATACGCAGTATTTT. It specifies CASSPDRESPDTQYF.

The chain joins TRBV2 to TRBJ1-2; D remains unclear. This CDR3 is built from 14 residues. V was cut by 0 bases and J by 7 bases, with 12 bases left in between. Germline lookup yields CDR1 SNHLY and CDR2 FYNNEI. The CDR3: CASSEARRSGGYTF. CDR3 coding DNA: TGTGCCAGCAGTGAAGCTAGGAGGTCTGGTGGCTACACCTTC.

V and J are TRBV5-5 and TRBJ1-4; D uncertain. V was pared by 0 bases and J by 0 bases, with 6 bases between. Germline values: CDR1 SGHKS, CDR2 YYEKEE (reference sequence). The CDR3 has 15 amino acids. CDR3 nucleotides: TGTGCCAGCAGCTTGGCCCCGGCAACTAATGAAAAACTGTTTTTT. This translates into CASSLAPATNEKLFF.

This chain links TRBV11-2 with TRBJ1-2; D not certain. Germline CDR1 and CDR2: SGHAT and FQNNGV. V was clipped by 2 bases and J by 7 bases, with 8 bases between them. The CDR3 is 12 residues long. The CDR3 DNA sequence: TGTGCCAGCAGCTTAATGGGAAGTGGCTACACCTTC. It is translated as CASSLMGSGYTF.

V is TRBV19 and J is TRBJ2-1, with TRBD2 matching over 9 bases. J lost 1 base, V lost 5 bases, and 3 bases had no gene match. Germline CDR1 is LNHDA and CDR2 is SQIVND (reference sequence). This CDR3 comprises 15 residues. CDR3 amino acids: CASSRLAVSYNEQFF. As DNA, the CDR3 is TGTGCCAGTAGTCGACTAGCGGTTTCCTACAATGAGCAGTTCTTC.

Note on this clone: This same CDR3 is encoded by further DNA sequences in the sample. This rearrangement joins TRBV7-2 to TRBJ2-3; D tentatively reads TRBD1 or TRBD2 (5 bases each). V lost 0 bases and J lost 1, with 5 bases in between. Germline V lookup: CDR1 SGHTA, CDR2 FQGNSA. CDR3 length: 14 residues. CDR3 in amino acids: CASSLAGGTDTQYF. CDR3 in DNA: TGTGCCAGCAGCTTAGCGGGGGGCACAGATACGCAGTATTTT. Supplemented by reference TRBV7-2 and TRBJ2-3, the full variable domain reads GAGVSQSPSNKVTEKGKDVELRCDPISGHTALYWYRQSLGQGLEFLIYFQGNSAPDKSGLPSDRFSAERTGGSVSTLTIQRTQQEDSAVYLCASSLAGGTDTQYFGPGTRLTVL.

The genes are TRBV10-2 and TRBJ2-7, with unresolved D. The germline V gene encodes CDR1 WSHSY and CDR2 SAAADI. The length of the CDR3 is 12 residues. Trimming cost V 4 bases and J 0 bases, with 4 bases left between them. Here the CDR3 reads CASSASSYEQYF. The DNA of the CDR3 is TGCGCCAGCAGTGCTAGCTCCTACGAGCAGTACTTC.

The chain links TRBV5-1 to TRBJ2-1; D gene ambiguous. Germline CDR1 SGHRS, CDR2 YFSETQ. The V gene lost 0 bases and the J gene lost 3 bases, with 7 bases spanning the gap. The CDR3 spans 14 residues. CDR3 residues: CASSLGGSYNEQFF. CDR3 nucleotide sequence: TGCGCCAGCAGCTTGGGCGGAAGCTACAATGAGCAGTTCTTC.

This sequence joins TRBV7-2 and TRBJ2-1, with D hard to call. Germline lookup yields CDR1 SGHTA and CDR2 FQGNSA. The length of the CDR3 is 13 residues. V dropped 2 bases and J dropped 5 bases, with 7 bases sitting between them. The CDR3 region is CASSLTTDNEQFF. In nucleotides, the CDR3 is TGTGCCAGCAGCTTAACAACAGACAATGAGCAGTTCTTC.

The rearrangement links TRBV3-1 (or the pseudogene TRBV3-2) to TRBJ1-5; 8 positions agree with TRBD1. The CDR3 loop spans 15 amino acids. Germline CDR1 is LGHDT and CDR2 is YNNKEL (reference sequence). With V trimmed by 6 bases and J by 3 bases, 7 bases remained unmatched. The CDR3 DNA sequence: TGTGCCAGCAGTCTTGGACAGGGCCCCAATCAGCCCCAGCATTTT. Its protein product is CASSLGQGPNQPQHF.